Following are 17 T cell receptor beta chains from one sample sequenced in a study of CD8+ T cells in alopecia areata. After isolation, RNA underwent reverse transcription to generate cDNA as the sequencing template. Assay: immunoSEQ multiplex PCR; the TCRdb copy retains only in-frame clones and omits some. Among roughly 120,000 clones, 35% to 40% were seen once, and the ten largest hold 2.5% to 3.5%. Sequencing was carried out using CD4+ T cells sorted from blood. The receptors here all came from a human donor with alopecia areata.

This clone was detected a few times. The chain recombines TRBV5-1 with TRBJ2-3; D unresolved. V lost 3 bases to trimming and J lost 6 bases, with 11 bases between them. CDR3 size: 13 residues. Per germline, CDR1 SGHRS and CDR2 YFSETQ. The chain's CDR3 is CASSSPMGDTQYF. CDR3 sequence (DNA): TGCGCCAGCAGCTCCCCCATGGGGGATACGCAGTATTTT.

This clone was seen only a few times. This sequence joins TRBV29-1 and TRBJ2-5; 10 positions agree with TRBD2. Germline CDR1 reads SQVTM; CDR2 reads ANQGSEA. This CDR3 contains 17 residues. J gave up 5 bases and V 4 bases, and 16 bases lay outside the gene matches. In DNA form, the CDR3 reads TGCAGCGTTGTGGGGTTTAGCGGGAGGATATCTTTTGAGACCCAGTACTTC. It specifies CSVVGFSGRISFETQYF. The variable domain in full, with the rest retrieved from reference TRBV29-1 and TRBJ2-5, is SAVISQKPSRDICQRGTSLTIQCQVDSQVTMMFWYRQQPGQSLTLIATANQGSEATYESGFVIDKFPISRPNLTFSTLTVSNMSPEDSSIYLCSVVGFSGRISFETQYFGPGTRLLVL.

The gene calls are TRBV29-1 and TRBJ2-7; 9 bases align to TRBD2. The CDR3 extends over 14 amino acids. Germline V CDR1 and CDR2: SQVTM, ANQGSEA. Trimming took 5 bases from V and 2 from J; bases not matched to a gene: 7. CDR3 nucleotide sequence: TGCAGCGTTTTTAGCGGGAGCCCCCCCTACGAGCAGTACTTC. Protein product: CSVFSGSPPYEQYF.

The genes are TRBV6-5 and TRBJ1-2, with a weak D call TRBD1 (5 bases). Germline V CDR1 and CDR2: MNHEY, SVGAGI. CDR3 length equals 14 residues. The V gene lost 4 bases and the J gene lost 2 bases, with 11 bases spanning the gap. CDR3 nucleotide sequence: TGTGCCAGCAGTTTTGGGGCCGGAAACTATGGCTACACCTTC. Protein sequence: CASSFGAGNYGYTF.

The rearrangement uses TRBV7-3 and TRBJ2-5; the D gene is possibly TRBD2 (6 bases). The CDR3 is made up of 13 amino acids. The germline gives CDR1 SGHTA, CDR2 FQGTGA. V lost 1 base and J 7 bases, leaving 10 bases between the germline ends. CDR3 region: CASSLSSGRTQYF. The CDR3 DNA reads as TGTGCCAGCAGCTTAAGTTCCGGGAGGACCCAGTACTTC. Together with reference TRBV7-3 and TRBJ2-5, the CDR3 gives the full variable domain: GAGVSQTPSNKVTEKGKYVELRCDPISGHTALYWYRQSLGQGPEFLIYFQGTGAADDSGLPNDRFFAVRPEGSVSTLKIQRTERGDSAVYLCASSLSSGRTQYFGPGTRLLVL.

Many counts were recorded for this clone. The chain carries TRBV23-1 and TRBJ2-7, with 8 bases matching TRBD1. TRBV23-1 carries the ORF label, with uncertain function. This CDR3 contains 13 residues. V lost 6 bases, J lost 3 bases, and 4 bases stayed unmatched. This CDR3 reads CASSPDRDYEQYF. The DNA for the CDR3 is TGCGCCAGCAGCCCGGACAGGGACTACGAGCAGTACTTC.

The CDR3 region has the DNA TGTGCCAGCAGCTTAACTTGGAGACGCATCGATGAGCAGTTCTTC. Its protein is CASSLTWRRIDEQFF. The chain carries TRBV7-3 and TRBJ2-1; no clear D. V was clipped by 0 bases and J by 8 bases, with 14 bases between them. The CDR3 loop spans 15 amino acids. Germline V gives CDR1 SGHTA, CDR2 FQGTGA.

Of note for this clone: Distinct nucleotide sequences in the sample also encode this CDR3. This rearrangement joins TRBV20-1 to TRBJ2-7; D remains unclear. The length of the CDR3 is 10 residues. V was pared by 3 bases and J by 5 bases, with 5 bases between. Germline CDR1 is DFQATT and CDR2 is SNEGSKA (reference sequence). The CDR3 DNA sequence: TGCAGTGCTAGTGACAACGAGCAGTACTTC. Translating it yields CSASDNEQYF.

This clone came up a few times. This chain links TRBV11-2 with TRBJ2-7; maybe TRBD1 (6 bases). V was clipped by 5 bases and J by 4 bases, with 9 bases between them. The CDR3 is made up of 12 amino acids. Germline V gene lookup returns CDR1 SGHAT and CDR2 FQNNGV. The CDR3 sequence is CASSRDRYEQYF. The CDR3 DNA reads TGTGCCAGCAGCCGAGACAGGTACGAGCAGTACTTC.

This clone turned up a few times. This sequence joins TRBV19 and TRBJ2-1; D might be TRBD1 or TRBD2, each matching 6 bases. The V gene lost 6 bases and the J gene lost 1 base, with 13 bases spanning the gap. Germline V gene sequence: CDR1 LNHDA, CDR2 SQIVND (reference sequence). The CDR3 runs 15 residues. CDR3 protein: CASRRRGVSYNEQFF. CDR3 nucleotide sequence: TGTGCCAGTAGACGAAGGGGGGTATCCTACAATGAGCAGTTCTTC.

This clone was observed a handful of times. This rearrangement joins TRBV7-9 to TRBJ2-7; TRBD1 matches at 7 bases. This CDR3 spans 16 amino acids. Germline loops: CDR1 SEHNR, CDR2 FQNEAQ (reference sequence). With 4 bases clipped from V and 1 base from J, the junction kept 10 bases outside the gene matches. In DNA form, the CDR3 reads TGTGCCAGCAGCTCGCCTGGACAGGACCGATCCTACGAGCAGTACTTC. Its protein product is CASSSPGQDRSYEQYF.

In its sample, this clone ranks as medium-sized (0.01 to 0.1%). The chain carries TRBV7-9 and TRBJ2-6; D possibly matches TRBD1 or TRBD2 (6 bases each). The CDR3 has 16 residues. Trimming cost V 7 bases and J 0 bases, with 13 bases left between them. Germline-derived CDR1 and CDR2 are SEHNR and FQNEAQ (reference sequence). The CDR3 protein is CASMGGSYSGANVLTF. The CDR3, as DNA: TGTGCCAGCATGGGGGGCAGTTACTCTGGGGCCAACGTCCTGACTTTC. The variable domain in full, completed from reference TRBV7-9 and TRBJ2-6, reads DTGVSQNPRHKITKRGQNVTFRCDPISEHNRLYWYRQTLGQGPEFLTYFQNEAQLEKSRLLSDRFSAERPKGSFSTLEIQRTEQGDSAMYLCASMGGSYSGANVLTFGAGSRLTVL.

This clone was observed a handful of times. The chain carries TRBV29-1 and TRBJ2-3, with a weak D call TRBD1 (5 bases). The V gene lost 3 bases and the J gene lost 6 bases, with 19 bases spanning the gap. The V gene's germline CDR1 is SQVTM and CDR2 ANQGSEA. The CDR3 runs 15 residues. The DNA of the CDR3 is TGCAGCGTTGACACCCCCAAAGGGGCCGGGGATACGCAGTATTTT. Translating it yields CSVDTPKGAGDTQYF.

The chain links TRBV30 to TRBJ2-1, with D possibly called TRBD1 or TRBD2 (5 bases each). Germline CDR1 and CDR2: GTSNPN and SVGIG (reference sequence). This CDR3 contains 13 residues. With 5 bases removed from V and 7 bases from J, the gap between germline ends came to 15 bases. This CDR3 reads CAWEGPAKNEQFF. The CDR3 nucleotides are TGTGCCTGGGAGGGGCCAGCGAAGAATGAGCAGTTCTTC.

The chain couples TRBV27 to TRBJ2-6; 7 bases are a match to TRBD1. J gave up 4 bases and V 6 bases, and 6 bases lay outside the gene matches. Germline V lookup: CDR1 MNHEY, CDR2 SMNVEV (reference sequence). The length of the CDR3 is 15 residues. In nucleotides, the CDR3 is TGTGCCAGCAGGGACAGGTTGCTCGGGGCCAACGTCCTGACTTTC. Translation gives CASRDRLLGANVLTF.

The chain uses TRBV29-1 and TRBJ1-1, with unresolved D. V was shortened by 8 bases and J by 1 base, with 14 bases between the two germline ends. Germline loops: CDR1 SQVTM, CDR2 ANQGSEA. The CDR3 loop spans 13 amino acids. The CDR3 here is CSSWEGPNTEAFF. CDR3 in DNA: TGCAGCTCGTGGGAGGGTCCGAACACTGAAGCTTTCTTT.

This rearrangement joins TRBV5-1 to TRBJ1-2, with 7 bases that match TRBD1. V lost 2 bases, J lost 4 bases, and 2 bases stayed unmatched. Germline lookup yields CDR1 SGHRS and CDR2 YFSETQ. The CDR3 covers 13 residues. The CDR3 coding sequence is TGCGCCAGCAGCTTCGACAGGGTCTATGGCTACACCTTC. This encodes CASSFDRVYGYTF.